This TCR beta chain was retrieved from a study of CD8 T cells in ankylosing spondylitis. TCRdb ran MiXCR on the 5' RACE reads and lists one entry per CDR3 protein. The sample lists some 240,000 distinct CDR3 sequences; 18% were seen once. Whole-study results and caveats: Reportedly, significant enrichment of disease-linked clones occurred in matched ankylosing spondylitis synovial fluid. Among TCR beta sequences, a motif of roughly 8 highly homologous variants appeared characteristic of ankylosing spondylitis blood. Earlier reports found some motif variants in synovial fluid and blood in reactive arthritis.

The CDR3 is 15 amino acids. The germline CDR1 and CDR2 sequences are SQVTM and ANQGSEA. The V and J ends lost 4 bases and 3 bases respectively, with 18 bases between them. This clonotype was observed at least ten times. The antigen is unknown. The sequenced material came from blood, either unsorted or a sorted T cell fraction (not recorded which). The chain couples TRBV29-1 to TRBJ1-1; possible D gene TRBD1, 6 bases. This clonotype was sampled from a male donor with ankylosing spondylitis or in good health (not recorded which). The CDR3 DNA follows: TGCAGCGTTGGCCTCCCGGGGGCGGGGGACACTGAAGCTTTCTTT. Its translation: CSVGLPGAGDTEAFF.